The T cell receptor beta chain under discussion was sequenced for a study of cytomegalovirus exposure and HLA in healthy donors. Germline CDR1 is MNHNY and CDR2 is SVGAGI (reference sequence). V was trimmed by 0 bases and J by 5 bases, leaving 10 bases between them. CDR3 length: 14 amino acids. Study-level points and caveats: Generally TCR sequences proved uncommon, though certain public TCRs appeared in numerous donors.

Among the roughly 110 subjects of the validation cohort, separate from the roughly 650-subject first cohort, were the donors. A note on this clone: Its antigen is as yet unknown.

Profiling relied on immunoSEQ multiplex PCR, and the TCRdb table lists in-frame clones only, not all of them. The sample includes some 170,000 clones, roughly 80% of them seen just once. This sequence joins TRBV6-6 and TRBJ2-5; D unresolved. The sequence was collected from a young man in good health and CMV-seropositive. Sequenced material: PBMCs. The CDR3 DNA follows: TGTGCCAGCAGTTACTCGACACCCCAGGAGACCCAGTACTTC. It yields the protein CASSYSTPQETQYF.